What follows are 21 T cell receptor beta chains derived from one specimen sequenced in a study of glioma-infiltrating T cells. The iRepertoire nested amplicon-rescue multiplex PCR amplified TCR alpha and beta CDR3s from RNA. TCRdb re-analysed the multiplex PCR reads in MiXCR, keeping a single row per CDR3 protein. The sample records roughly 130,000 distinct CDR3 sequences, about 25% being singletons. The sequenced sample was glioma tissue, nonneoplastic brain tissue, or PBMCs (not recorded which). These receptor sequences come from a human donor with low-grade glioma or glioblastoma, undergoing nonglioma brain surgery, or in good health (not recorded which).

This clonotype was observed many times. The chain couples TRBV6-1 to TRBJ1-1; D may be TRBD1 (6 bases). The V end lost 6 bases, the J end lost 3 bases, and 20 bases lay between the germline ends. This CDR3 is built from 16 residues. CDR1 is MNHNS, CDR2 SASEGT, per germline. The CDR3 protein is CASRTSGGGGDTEAFF. The CDR3 region has the DNA TGTGCCAGCAGAACATCGGGGGGAGGGGGGGACACTGAAGCTTTCTTT.

This clonotype came up a few times. The rearrangement uses TRBV6-5 and TRBJ1-1; 9 bases agree with TRBD1. Per germline, CDR1 MNHEY and CDR2 SVGAGI. The CDR3 loop spans 13 amino acids. V lost 6 bases, J lost 5 bases, and 4 bases stayed unmatched. CDR3 nucleotide sequence: TGTGCCAGCAGCGACAGGGGGGCGACTGAAGCTTTCTTT. It translates to CASSDRGATEAFF.

J is TRBJ2-1 and V is TRBV12-3 or TRBV12-4; the D gene could be TRBD1 or TRBD2 (6 bases each). The CDR3 consists of 17 residues. V lost 4 bases and J 4 bases, leaving 20 bases between the germline ends. The CDR3 nucleotides are TGTGCCAGCAGTTCCAGAGTCGGGGGCACAATATACAATGAGCAGTTCTTC. Translating it yields CASSSRVGGTIYNEQFF.

The chain joins TRBV24-1 to TRBJ1-3; the D gene is possibly TRBD1 (5 bases). V lost 5 bases to trimming and J lost 9 bases, with 13 bases between them. The length of the CDR3 is 13 residues. Germline assignment: CDR1 KGHDR and CDR2 SFDVKD. Here the CDR3 DNA reads TGTGCCACCAGTGCACGGGACCTTGGCACCATATATTTT. This gives the protein CATSARDLGTIYF.

This clonotype has at least ten counts. This chain's CDR3 is CSGWWRDTQYF. The DNA of the CDR3 is TGCAGTGGTTGGTGGAGAGATACGCAGTATTTT. The chain has TRBV20-1 and TRBJ2-3, with D unclear. With 7 bases removed from V and 5 bases from J, the gap between germline ends came to 10 bases. This CDR3 contains 11 residues. CDR1 is DFQATT and CDR2 is SNEGSKA in the germline V gene (reference sequence).

This clonotype was detected many times. The V and J genes are TRBV28 and TRBJ2-1; 10 positions match TRBD1. The germline CDR1 and CDR2 sequences are MDHEN and SYDVKM. V lost 6 bases and J lost 5; bases outside the gene matches: 4. This CDR3 comprises 14 residues. In nucleotides, the CDR3 is TGTGCCAGCAGAACCGGGACAGGGGACAATGAGCAGTTCTTC. Protein sequence: CASRTGTGDNEQFF.

This rearrangement joins TRBV4-3 to TRBJ2-5; TRBD2 agrees at 8 bases. This CDR3 spans 18 amino acids. The ends lost 4 bases at V and 0 bases at J; junction bases unmatched: 13. Germline assignment: CDR1 LGHNA and CDR2 YSLEER. The CDR3 is CASSPSKGAGAYQETQYF. The CDR3, as DNA: TGCGCCAGCAGCCCAAGTAAGGGAGCGGGGGCGTACCAAGAGACCCAGTACTTC.

The rearrangement uses TRBV6-2 or TRBV6-3 and TRBJ2-2; D may correspond to TRBD1 or TRBD2 (5 bases each). V lost 5 bases and J 0 bases, leaving 19 bases between the germline ends. The CDR3 sequence is 18 residues long. CDR1 and CDR2 (germline): MNHEY, SVGEGT. The CDR3 DNA follows: TGTGCCAGCAGTATCGGGACCAATCGGCCCTCGAACACCGGGGAGCTGTTTTTT. It is translated as CASSIGTNRPSNTGELFF.

The chain carries TRBV12-3 or TRBV12-4 and TRBJ2-4; D not certain. Trimming took off 4 bases at V and 1 base at J, with 14 bases between the two ends. The CDR3 totals 16 residues. In DNA form, the CDR3 reads TGTGCCAGCAGTTCGGGCCAGGTGGGGGCCAAAAACATTCAGTACTTC. Residues: CASSSGQVGAKNIQYF.

This CDR3 reads CASSDRAVAFF. In DNA form, the CDR3 reads TGTGCCAGCAGTGATAGGGCGGTAGCTTTCTTT. This rearrangement joins TRBV2 to TRBJ1-1; unclear D gene. Germline CDR1 is SNHLY and CDR2 is FYNNEI. This CDR3 region has 11 residues. Between the trimmed V and J ends, which lost 3 bases and 10 bases, there was a span of 9 bases.

The rearrangement links TRBV19 to TRBJ1-1; no clear D. The CDR3 has 12 amino acids. CDR1 and CDR2 from the germline V gene are LNHDA and SQIVND (reference sequence). V shed 6 bases and J shed 3 bases, with 8 bases lying between them. The DNA for the CDR3 is TGTGCCAGTAGGCCGGCGGACACTGAAGCTTTCTTT. Translating gives CASRPADTEAFF.

The sample holds many counts of this clonotype. V usage is TRBV6-6 and J usage is TRBJ1-1; D gene unclear. The CDR3 has 13 residues. Trimming removed 0 bases at V and 4 bases at J, with 6 bases between. CDR1 and CDR2 from the germline V gene are MNHNY and SVGAGI (reference sequence). The CDR3 DNA sequence: TGTGCCAGCAGTTACTCGAAAGGCACTGAAGCTTTCTTT. Translation: CASSYSKGTEAFF.

In the case of this clonotype: A much larger clone sits a single nucleotide away, making a read error possible. The chain carries TRBV20-1 and TRBJ2-6; weak D call: TRBD2 (6 bases). Germline lookup yields CDR1 DFQATT and CDR2 SNEGSKA (reference sequence). CDR3 size: 14 residues. The CDR3 is CTTGSLEGANVLSF. CDR3 coding DNA: TGCACCACCGGGAGCCTGGAAGGGGCCAACGTCCTGAGTTTC.

Concerning this clonotype: Possible read error: a much larger clone is one base away. This chain connects TRBV27 to TRBJ2-3; 7 bases fit TRBD1. The CDR3 has 12 amino acids. Per germline, CDR1 MNHEY and CDR2 SMNVEV (reference sequence). Trimming removed 5 bases from V and 11 bases from J; junction bases left unmatched: 7. This chain's CDR3 is CASSNRQGMQYF. The CDR3 DNA is TGTGCCAGCAGTAACCGACAGGGTATGCAGTATTTT.

This clonotype turned up a few times. This chain uses TRBV20-1 with TRBJ1-5, with 8 bases matching TRBD1. Trimming at V came to 4 bases and at J to 4 bases, leaving 9 bases not matched to a gene. This CDR3 contains 15 residues. Germline V gene sequence: CDR1 DFQATT, CDR2 SNEGSKA (reference sequence). The CDR3 bases are TGCAGTGCTAACACACCGACAGGGGAGAATCAGCCCCAGCATTTT. Protein: CSANTPTGENQPQHF.

Note on this clonotype: A much larger clone differs by one base, so this may be a read error. The V call is TRBV7-9, the J call TRBJ2-3; D gene uncertain. The length of the CDR3 is 13 residues. Germline CDR1 reads SEHNR; CDR2 reads FQNEAQ (reference sequence). The ends were cut back, 2 bases at V and 4 bases at J, with 7 bases in the middle. This CDR3 is CASSLLQPDTQYF. The DNA for the CDR3 is TGTGCCAGCAGCTTACTCCAGCCAGATACGCAGTATTTT.

This clonotype was detected only a few times. This chain connects TRBV24-1 to TRBJ2-2; D is ambiguous. CDR1 and CDR2 from the germline V gene are KGHDR and SFDVKD. The CDR3 is 13 residues long. Trimming removed 7 bases at V and 1 base at J, with 6 bases between. CDR3 bases: TGTGCCACCAGCTACAGGAACACCGGGGAGCTGTTTTTT. It is translated as CATSYRNTGELFF.

This clonotype turned up a few times. V usage is TRBV28 and J usage is TRBJ1-2; 10 nucleotides match TRBD1. Germline assignment: CDR1 MDHEN and CDR2 SYDVKM. V shed 5 bases, J shed 3 bases, and the junction held 0 bases outside the gene matches. CDR3 length: 13 residues. The DNA for the CDR3 is TGTGCCAGCAGTGGGACAGGGGACTATGGCTACACCTTC. This codes for CASSGTGDYGYTF.

As regards this clonotype: Just one base apart from a much larger clone, this may be a read error. The conserved phenylalanine or tryptophan is not found at the CDR3 terminus, so this likely reflects a read error. The chain recombines TRBV3-1 with TRBJ2-1; a weak D match, TRBD2 (6 bases). V was pared by 5 bases and J by 4 bases, with 9 bases between. Germline V gene sequence: CDR1 LGHDT, CDR2 YNNKEL (reference sequence). This CDR3 has 13 residues. The CDR3 protein is CASSGGIYNEQFL. The CDR3 DNA is TGTGCCAGCAGCGGGGGGATATACAATGAGCAGTTCTTA.

This clonotype came up a few times. The chain has TRBV24-1 and TRBJ2-6; D not resolved. The CDR3 runs to 15 residues. Per the germline V gene, CDR1 is KGHDR and CDR2 is SFDVKD. Trimming removed 3 bases at V and 4 bases at J, with 9 bases between. The CDR3 sequence is CATSDQRQGANVLTF. The CDR3 region has the DNA TGTGCCACCAGTGATCAGCGCCAGGGGGCCAACGTCCTGACTTTC.

This clonotype occurred a few times. The chain combines TRBV10-1 with TRBJ2-1; 8 bases fit TRBD1. Germline V gene lookup returns CDR1 WNHNN and CDR2 SYGVQD (reference sequence). CDR3 length: 16 residues. The V and J ends lost 3 bases and 4 bases, in that order; junction bases with no gene match: 8. The CDR3 sequence: CASSDHPGQEYNEQFF. The CDR3 nucleotides are TGCGCCAGCAGTGATCATCCGGGACAGGAGTACAATGAGCAGTTCTTC.